This T cell receptor beta chain was observed in a study of cytomegalovirus exposure and HLA in healthy donors. Overall study: The 110 or so validation repertoires used the same platform as the approximately 700 first-cohort repertoires, a later analysis reported. General observations from the study: CMV antigen specificity was confirmed in vitro for three CMV-associated chains.

As concerns this clone: What it binds is unknown.

Assay: immunoSEQ multiplex PCR; the TCRdb copy retains only in-frame clones and omits some. Among around 300,000 clones listed, 70% to 90% were seen once. CDR3 length: 12 residues. CDR1 is MNHNS and CDR2 is SASEGT in the germline V gene. The germline V and J ends were trimmed by 2 bases and 3 bases, with 5 bases remaining between them. The chain links TRBV6-1 to TRBJ2-7; D uncertain. Material for sequencing was PBMCs. This sequence originates from a woman aged 18-30 years in good health and CMV-seronegative. CDR3 DNA sequence: TGTGCCAGCAGTGAACGGAGCTACGAGCAGTACTTC. Protein sequence: CASSERSYEQYF.